This T cell receptor (beta chain) was identified during a study of T cell clonality in common variable immunodeficiency. Study results and caveats: The cause of increased CVID clonality remains unclear without subpopulation sequencing. Links between repertoire features and CVID complications were heterogeneity-limited. In common variable immunodeficiency, TCR beta chains reportedly carried fewer deletions and N-nucleotide insertions.

Sequenced by immunoSEQ multiplex PCR; TCRdb stores in-frame clones only, minus some. The sample contains some 9,700 clones, none of them singletons. Per germline, CDR1 SGHRS and CDR2 YFSETQ. The V gene end was trimmed by 4 bases and the J gene end by 6 bases; junction bases not matched to a gene: 10. This CDR3 is 16 amino acids long. The CVID group had approximately 14 females and 29 males, mean age approximately 40. In its sample, this clone was seen many times. Its antigen is not known. The read ends 3 residues early relative to the CDR3; the germline J gene fills the gap. The clonotype comes from a human donor with common variable immunodeficiency. Specimen: peripheral blood mononuclear cells. The gene calls are TRBV5-1 and TRBJ2-1; 10 bases agree with TRBD2. CDR3 bases read: TGCGCCAGCAGCCCCCTTTGGACTAGCGGTCCCAATGAG. Translating gives CASSPLWTSGPNE. The entire CDR3 is CASSPLWTSGPNEQFF.